This TCR beta chain appears in the sequencing data of a study of blood T cell repertoires in COVID-19. The assay was immunoSEQ multiplex PCR, and TCRdb's table has in-frame clones only and misses some. The table has over 140,000 clones, 84% seen once. The CDR3 contains 14 residues. The germline CDR1 and CDR2 sequences are SGHTA and FQGNSA. V was shortened by 5 bases and J by 8 bases, with 15 bases between the two germline ends. The TCR sequence derives from a woman aged 60-75 years with acute or convalescent COVID-19. V usage is TRBV7-2 and J usage is TRBJ2-2; D is perhaps TRBD1 (5 bases). Material for sequencing was peripheral blood. The CDR3: CASSRLTVAGELFF. For the CDR3, the DNA is TGTGCCAGCAGCCGCCTGACAGTTGCGGGGGAGCTGTTTTTT.